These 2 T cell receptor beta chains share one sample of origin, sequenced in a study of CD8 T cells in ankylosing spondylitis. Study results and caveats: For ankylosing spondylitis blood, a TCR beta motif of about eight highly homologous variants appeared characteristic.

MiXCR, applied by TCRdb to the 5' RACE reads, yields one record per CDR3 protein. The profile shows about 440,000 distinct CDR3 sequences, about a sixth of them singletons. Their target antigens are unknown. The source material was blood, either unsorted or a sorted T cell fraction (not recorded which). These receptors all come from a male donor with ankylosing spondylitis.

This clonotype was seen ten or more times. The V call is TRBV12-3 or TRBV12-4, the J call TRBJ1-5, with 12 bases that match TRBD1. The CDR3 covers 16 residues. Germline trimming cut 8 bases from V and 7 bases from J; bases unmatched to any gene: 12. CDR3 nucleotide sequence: TGTGCCAGCTGTACCGGGACAGGGGGCGCCGGGCAGCCCCAGCATTTT. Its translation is CASCTGTGGAGQPQHF.

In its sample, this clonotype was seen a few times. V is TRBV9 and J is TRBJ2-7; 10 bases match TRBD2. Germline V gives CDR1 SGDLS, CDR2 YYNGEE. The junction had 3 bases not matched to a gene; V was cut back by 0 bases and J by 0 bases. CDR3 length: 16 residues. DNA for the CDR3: TGTGCCAGCAGCGTAGCGGGGACTAGCGCCTCCTACGAGCAGTACTTC. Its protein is CASSVAGTSASYEQYF.